This T cell receptor beta chain comes out of a study of shared clonotypes between healthy human individuals (dated by TCRdb to the early 2020s). Background for the entire study: The cohort comprised a couple of women and a few men aged 18 to 49 years. Different laboratories and diverse techniques were used to prepare libraries and sequence TCR repertoires, to increase sequencing depth and limit assay-specific biases. For each donor, three plates each were used for CD4 naive and CD4 memory, two plates were used for CD8 naive, and one plate was used for CD8 memory. Blood TCR repertoires of a handful of healthy adults were deeply sequenced to estimate repertoire size and the extent of clonotype sharing between individuals. Between about 0.8 and 9 billion PBMCs per donor were obtained by leukapheresis. Points the paper makes about the study in general: Because the study included a small number of donors, the genetic and exposure-history diversity represented was limited. About 5% of naive CD4, around 3.6% of naive CD8, 2.3% of memory CD4, and over 0.35% of memory CD8 clonotypes were shared across several donors. Larger estimated clonotype richness was generally found for naive subsets than for memory subsets. Pairwise subsampling led to the expectation that sequencing depth would affect the degree of clonotype sharing among donors. Higher generation probabilities were observed for clonotypes shared by all four sorted-subset donors than for non-shared clonotypes. Sampling was restricted to blood, and TCR repertoires in tissue are likely to differ from TCR repertoires in blood. Incomplete sequencing was indicated by rarefaction of sorted-subset datasets, despite the large sequencing depth.

In the case of this clone: Which antigen it targets is not known. Base quality data are lacking; no much larger clone is found one base away.

V trim: 3 bases; J trim: 4 bases; unmatched bases: 9. As encoded in the germline V gene, CDR1 is KGHSH while CDR2 is LQKENI. The CDR3 numbers 15 residues from cysteine through phenylalanine. The entry retains the CDR3 DNA only, 45 bases that are in frame from base 1. The donors were healthy, HIV-negative adults who had no recently reported acute infections or vaccinations. Only Caucasian adults living in Nashville, Tennessee, USA were represented among the donors. CD4+ T cells were enriched through magnetic negative selection, after which naive cells were positively selected on CD45RA and the remaining negative fraction served as the memory subset. Blood was obtained by leukapheresis, after which PBMCs were separated by Ficoll-Histopaque density gradient centrifugation and cryopreserved in liquid nitrogen vapor phase. Purity and quantity of every magnetically sorted T cell population were checked by analytical flow cytometry. Genomic DNA was isolated from each sorted fraction and quantified by UV absorbance on a Nanodrop 2000c.

Using the deep immunoSEQ assay, TCR CDR3 regions were amplified from genomic DNA by multiplex PCR. Extracted genomic DNA from each cell subset was distributed evenly across all wells of several immunoSEQ 96-well plates, and each plate was treated as a replicate. For sorted subsets, each replicate PCR was loaded with roughly 0.2 ug genomic DNA, equivalent to 25,000 to 30,000 T cell genomes. Purified libraries were quantified with a Qubit 3.0 fluorometer, sized on a Bioanalyzer 2100, and re-quantified with the KAPA Library Quantification kit. Every immunoSEQ 96-well plate was sequenced on a dedicated single-read 150-cycle Illumina NextSeq 550 flow cell. Processing in the source paper ran as follows. Because the immunoSEQ output included only junctional sequences and no quality scores, the filtering could not be the same as the filtering used for full-length reads. To assign V/J genes and CDR3, sequences were annotated against IMGT germline references using PyIR, a Python wrapper for IgBLAST v1.9. Reads were removed for weak V/J assignments (E-value above 1e-6), missing CDR3, stop codons, out-of-frame junctions, or ambiguous translated residues. V3J clonotypes were defined by identical inferred V gene, J gene, and CDR3 amino acid sequence. Percentage overlap between repertoires was calculated by dividing the number of shared unique clonotypes by the size of the smaller repertoire. Richness of each repertoire was evaluated using RTK rarefaction, the Chao1 estimator, and Recon v2.1 estimates of unobserved clonotypes. Generation probabilities for all TCRbeta clonotypes obtained by the gDNA method from a handful of donors were computed using OLGA. In TCRdb, the immuneACCESS table is reduced to in-frame sequences with V and J assigned. These tables do not hold every clone; where another copy was compared, an unresolved V gene accounts for under half, and the others remain unexplained. The V and J calls and the clone size are those of that table, but D and trimming were determined from the DNA. Recorded for this sample are about 1.5 million clones; around 98% of them occurred a single time. Less than 0.55% of the sample comes from the top ten.

Sequenced sample: naive CD4+ T cells sorted from blood. Per the publication, the cell subset or site label means: CD45RA+ positively selected. The origin of this receptor is a man aged 25 to 45 in good health. The rearranged segments are TRBV18 and TRBJ2-7, with TRBD1 matching 7 junction bases. CDR3 sequence: CASSPDRDRGYEQYF. The DNA sequence is given as TGTGCCAGCTCACCCGACCGGGACAGAGGTTACGAGCAGTACTTC.